These 3 T cell receptor beta chains originate from one sample sequenced in a study of T cell responses to AZD1222 COVID-19 vaccine. Method: immunoSEQ multiplex PCR; TCRdb's copy keeps in-frame clones and lacks some. In the table there are 130,000 to 150,000 clones, under 95% of which are singletons. This specimen was peripheral blood, taken on day 0 of AZD1222 vaccination. The receptor set was obtained from an adult in good health.

The rearrangement links TRBV5-1 to TRBJ2-2, with D perhaps being TRBD1 or TRBD2 (5 bases each). This CDR3 has 13 amino acids. Per germline, CDR1 SGHRS and CDR2 YFSETQ. V gave up 1 base and J gave up 7 bases, with 8 bases separating them. The CDR3 here is CASSLRGDGELFF. The CDR3 DNA is TGCGCCAGCAGCTTGCGGGGCGACGGGGAGCTGTTTTTT.

The chain links TRBV11-2 to TRBJ1-1, with D unclear. Trimming took off 0 bases at V and 7 bases at J, with 12 bases between the two ends. CDR3 length: 14 amino acids. Looked up from germline, CDR1 is SGHAT and CDR2 is FQNNGV. The CDR3 loop reads CASSLDYVSFEAFF. Written as DNA, the CDR3 is TGTGCCAGCAGCTTAGATTACGTCTCCTTTGAAGCTTTCTTT.

The chain recombines TRBV7-3 with TRBJ2-2; 13 bases fit TRBD2. This CDR3 comprises 17 residues. The germline gives CDR1 SGHTA, CDR2 FQGTGA. Trimming removed 4 bases from V and 4 bases from J; junction bases left unmatched: 6. CDR3 coding DNA: TGTGCCAGCAGCTCCGGACTAGCGGGGGCCGGCACCGGGGAGCTGTTTTTT. Translating it yields CASSSGLAGAGTGELFF.